This T cell receptor (beta chain) was recorded in a study of T-cell reconstitution after alpha-beta-depleted transplantation in children. Study-wide results and caveats: Recipient T cells and thymic progenitors that survived were the source of the high TCRbeta diversity seen at day 60 in some patients. T-cell numbers and diversity, one year after transplant, stemmed largely from T cells that were newly produced. As was reported, about two months after transplant, alpha-beta T cells came from several hundred expanded graft clones.

Researchers prepared the TCRbeta library using unique molecular identifiers, the study reports. TCRdb passed the PCR reads through MiXCR, listing each CDR3 protein once. The sample yields about 300,000 distinct CDR3 sequences, 10% seen once. V lost 3 bases to trimming and J lost 4 bases, with 12 bases between them. Germline V CDR1 and CDR2: SGHTA, FQGTGA. This CDR3 contains 14 residues. This clonotype was detected many times. What it recognizes is unknown. The sequence was collected from a boy in the first two years of life with acute myeloid leukemia, due to receive a stem cell transplant. The specimen comprised PBMCs, sampled before TCRalphabeta/CD19-depleted stem cell transplant. The chain couples TRBV7-3 to TRBJ1-1, with D possibly being TRBD1 (5 bases). CDR3 amino acids: CASSFTGEGTEAFF. The CDR3 nucleotides are TGTGCCAGCAGCTTTACGGGGGAAGGCACTGAAGCTTTCTTT.